Listed below are T cell receptor beta chains from one sample, sequenced in a study of CD8 T cells in ankylosing spondylitis. One entry per CDR3 protein results from TCRdb running MiXCR on the 5' RACE reads. The top ten hold around 3% of the sample, which has about 250,000 distinct CDR3 sequences, over 9.5% seen once. The sequencing input was blood, either unsorted or a sorted T cell fraction (not recorded which). These receptors were collected from a male donor with ankylosing spondylitis or in good health (not recorded which). CDR3s include the opening cysteine and the closing phenylalanine or tryptophan. The D gene is left open where the match is weak. Size values are once, few and many counts, or a class for expanded clones, and some rows have none.

j_gene,v_gene,abundance,d_gene,CDR3nt,CDR3aa
TRBJ2-2,TRBV3-1,-,TRBD1,TGTGCCAGCAGTCCGGACAGGGCGGTAACCGGGGAGCTGTTTTTT,CASSPDRAVTGELFF
TRBJ2-7,TRBV3-1,many,-,TGTGCCAGCAGCCAAGGTCGTCTAGCCTCCTACGAGCAGTACTTC,CASSQGRLASYEQYF
TRBJ2-1,TRBV27,few,-,TGTGCCAGCAGTTTTCAGGCAGGGTGGGACAATGAGCAGTTCTTC,CASSFQAGWDNEQFF
TRBJ2-5,TRBV11-2,many,TRBD2,TGTGCCAGCAGCCCGCGGACGGGACTAGCAAATTTTAAAGAGACCCAGTACTTC,CASSPRTGLANFKETQYF
TRBJ2-1,TRBV12-3/TRBV12-4,many,TRBD2,TGTGCCAGCAGTTTAAATTCGGGAGGGCCCAATGAGCAGTTCTTC,CASSLNSGGPNEQFF
TRBJ2-1,TRBV30,few,-,TGTGCCGTCAGGGGCGGGAGCTCCTACAATGAGCAGTTCTTC,CAVRGGSSYNEQFF
TRBJ2-1,TRBV4-1,many,-,TGCGCCAGCAGCCAAGACGGGGGGCCCTACAATGAGCAGTTCTTC,CASSQDGGPYNEQFF
TRBJ2-1,TRBV6-5,many,-,TGTGCCAGCAGTTACGGGGCTAGCGCGATCTACAATGAGCAGTTCTTC,CASSYGASAIYNEQFF
TRBJ2-1,TRBV5-1,many,-,TGCGCCAGCAGCTTGGCAGTGCCCAATGAGCAGTTCTTC,CASSLAVPNEQFF
TRBJ2-3,TRBV6-2/TRBV6-3,-,-,TGTGCCAGCAGTGAGATCGGGACGCCCTCAGATACGCAGTATTTT,CASSEIGTPSDTQYF
TRBJ1-5,TRBV20-1,many,TRBD1,TGCAGTGCTCTACAGGGGGCGCGAGGCAATCAGCCCCAGCATTTT,CSALQGARGNQPQHF
TRBJ2-1,TRBV5-1,-,-,TGCGCCAGCAGCTTAGCTGATAGCTCCTACAATGAGCAGTTCTTC,CASSLADSSYNEQFF
TRBJ1-2,TRBV6-2/TRBV6-3,many,-,TGTGCCAGCAGTCCCGAGGGACCCAACTATGGCTACACCTTC,CASSPEGPNYGYTF
TRBJ2-2,TRBV29-1,-,TRBD2,TGCAGCGTTGGGGGCGGTAGCGGGGGGGTGAACACCGGGGAGCTGTTTTTT,CSVGGGSGGVNTGELFF
TRBJ2-1,TRBV5-1,many,TRBD2,TGCGCCAGCAGGTTACTAGCGGGAACGAATGAGCAGTTCTTC,CASRLLAGTNEQFF
TRBJ2-1,TRBV6-7,-,-,TGTGCCAGCAGTTACGGCGGGACGCCGGACTACAATGAGCAGTTCTTC,CASSYGGTPDYNEQFF
TRBJ1-1,TRBV20-1,many,TRBD1,TGCAGTGCTAGGGCCCCAGGACAGGGGAACACTGAAGCTTTCTTT,CSARAPGQGNTEAFF
TRBJ1-2,TRBV12-3/TRBV12-4,many,-,TGTGCCAGCAGCCCGTGGGCAGCGTATGGCTACACCTTC,CASSPWAAYGYTF
TRBJ2-1,TRBV6-4,many,TRBD2,TGTGCCAGCAGTGGAACGGGACTAGCGCTGAATGAGCAGTTCTTC,CASSGTGLALNEQFF
TRBJ2-2,TRBV7-9,many,-,TGTGCCAGCAGCTCGTCCCAGACGCCCGGGGAGCTGTTTTTT,CASSSSQTPGELFF
TRBJ2-7,TRBV7-9,few,TRBD1,TGTGCCAGCAGCGATGGGACAGGGGGCATCTACGAGCAGTACTTC,CASSDGTGGIYEQYF
TRBJ2-7,TRBV30,many,-,TGTGCCTGGAGTGTCCGGCCGGGGGAGCAGTACTTC,CAWSVRPGEQYF
TRBJ2-7,TRBV12-3/TRBV12-4,many,-,TGTGCCAGCCGAGGTGCGGACTCCTACGAGCAGTACTTC,CASRGADSYEQYF
TRBJ1-1,TRBV7-9,many,-,TGTGCCAGCAGCTCCCCCCCCGGACATCTGAACACTGAAGCTTTCTTT,CASSSPPGHLNTEAFF
TRBJ2-1,TRBV6-2/TRBV6-3,-,-,TGTGCCAGCAGTTACGGGGACCCGAGCGGGCCCTACAATGAGCAGTTCTTC,CASSYGDPSGPYNEQFF
TRBJ2-7,TRBV7-9,many,-,TGTGCCAGCAGCGCGTTATCGACAGCTTCCTACGAGCAGTACTTC,CASSALSTASYEQYF
TRBJ1-1,TRBV7-2,-,-,TGTGCCAGCAGTTATTCATCCCCCAGGGGTGAAGCTTTCTTT,CASSYSSPRGEAFF
TRBJ2-3,TRBV5-1,many,TRBD1,TGCGCCAGCAGCGCCTCGGACAGGGAGGCAGATACGCAGTATTTT,CASSASDREADTQYF
TRBJ1-2,TRBV6-1,many,-,TGTGCCAGCGAAGAAGGGCCAGGGGATGGCTACACCTTC,CASEEGPGDGYTF
TRBJ2-1,TRBV29-1,many,-,TGCAGCGTTGAAGCCACCATTGAGCAGTTCTTC,CSVEATIEQFF
TRBJ2-3,TRBV5-1,many,-,TGCGCCAGCAGCTTGCCGTGGGGGACAGATACGCAGTATTTT,CASSLPWGTDTQYF
TRBJ2-1,TRBV7-2,few,-,TGTGCCAGCAGCTTAAGGCGGGTATCCTACAATGAGCAGTTCTTC,CASSLRRVSYNEQFF
TRBJ1-2,TRBV7-9,-,-,TGTGCCAGCAGCGCGGGGGTAAACTATGGCTACACCTTC,CASSAGVNYGYTF
TRBJ2-1,TRBV7-2,many,TRBD2,TGTGCCAGCAGCCGCTTCGGGACTAGCACACTTAATGAGCAGTTCTTC,CASSRFGTSTLNEQFF
TRBJ2-3,TRBV7-9,many,TRBD2,TGTGCCAGCAGCTTAGGAGCGGGGGGGCTGGGACATACGCAGTATTTT,CASSLGAGGLGHTQYF
TRBJ1-6,TRBV30,many,-,TGTGCCTGGAGTGTACTGGCAGGGGATAATTCACCCCTCCACTTT,CAWSVLAGDNSPLHF
TRBJ1-2,TRBV23-1,-,-,TGCGCCAGCAGTCAATCCGGACACCCCTATGGCTACACCTTC,CASSQSGHPYGYTF
TRBJ2-1,TRBV11-2,many,-,TGTGCCAGCAGCTTAGTAGCTAGCAGAGTGGGTGAGCAGTTCTTC,CASSLVASRVGEQFF
TRBJ2-5,TRBV15,many,-,TGTGCCACCAGCAGAGCCGCCGGGACTGGGGAGACCCAGTACTTC,CATSRAAGTGETQYF
TRBJ2-3,TRBV5-1,many,-,TGCGCCAGCAGCCCCTCGTACAGGGAAACAGATACGCAGTATTTT,CASSPSYRETDTQYF
TRBJ1-1,TRBV20-1,few,-,TGCAGTGCTAGGCACAGAACCTTTTACACTGAAGCTTTCTTT,CSARHRTFYTEAFF
TRBJ2-3,TRBV7-9,many,-,TGTGCCAGCAGCTTAGCTTCAGGGCTGGGCACAGATACGCAGTATTTT,CASSLASGLGTDTQYF
TRBJ2-3,TRBV12-3/TRBV12-4,many,TRBD1,TGTGCCAGCTCTCGACCAGGGGGTACGACAGATACGCAGTATTTT,CASSRPGGTTDTQYF
TRBJ1-6,TRBV10-3,few,-,TGTGCCATCAGTGACGACAGCAGCTCCTATAATTCACCCCTCCACTTT,CAISDDSSSYNSPLHF
TRBJ2-5,TRBV4-1,-,TRBD2,TGCGCCAGCAGCCCGGGACTAGCGGGGAAAGAGACCCAGTACTTC,CASSPGLAGKETQYF
TRBJ1-2,TRBV20-1,many,-,TGCAGTGCTAGAGATCAGACAGGCCCCTATGGCTACACCTTC,CSARDQTGPYGYTF
TRBJ2-7,TRBV25-1,many,-,TGTGCCAGCAGGACGAGGGTGCAACCCTACGAGCAGTACTTC,CASRTRVQPYEQYF
TRBJ1-4,TRBV4-2,few,-,TGTGCCAGCAGCCCTGCGACAGGACCCCTGGAAAAACTGTTTTTT,CASSPATGPLEKLFF
TRBJ2-7,TRBV21-1,many,-,TGTGCCAGCAGCAAAAGAGCGGGGGCCTCCTACGAGCAGTACTTC,CASSKRAGASYEQYF
TRBJ1-1,TRBV2,-,-,TGTGCCAGCAGTGAGACTCGGACTGAAGCTTTCTTT,CASSETRTEAFF
TRBJ2-3,TRBV20-1,few,-,TGCAGTGCTAGAGTCACTCTACATACCAGGGAACTCACAGATACGCAGTATTTT,CSARVTLHTRELTDTQYF